This paragraph covers one TCR beta chain sequence. Its antigen is unknown. In each case, RNA was isolated and then reverse transcribed into cDNA as the sequencing template. TCRdb's table, derived via immunoSEQ multiplex PCR, lists solely in-frame clones and lacks some. The repertoire consists of under 25,000 clones, with less than 70% occurring once and the leading ten covering 6.1%. The CDR3 is 11 residues long. Germline assignment: CDR1 SNHLY and CDR2 FYNNEI. The ends were cut back, 8 bases at V and 2 bases at J, with 7 bases in the middle. This specimen belongs to a study of CD8+ T cells in alopecia areata. Study outcomes and limitations: Alopecia totalis/universalis scalp especially showed more expanded CD8+ clones than normal scalp.

From alopecia areata patients, lesional scalp punch biopsies and peripheral blood were collected. The sequences come from skin, collected at week 0. This sequence joins TRBV2 and TRBJ2-7, with unresolved D. The clonotype comes from a human donor with alopecia areata. CDR3 in DNA: TGTGCCAGCTTGCAGGCCTACGAGCAGTACTTC. Translating it yields CASLQAYEQYF.